This T cell receptor (beta chain) appears in the sequencing data of a study of T-cell memory formation after mild COVID-19. CDR1 is SEHNR and CDR2 is FQNEAQ in the germline V gene (reference sequence). V lost 0 bases, J lost 3 bases, and 6 bases lay in between. The CDR3 sequence is 13 residues long. TCRdb itself ran the 5' RACE reads through MiXCR, one entry per CDR3 protein. The sample consists of about 110,000 distinct CDR3 sequences, around 17% of them appearing once. This clonotype is labeled medium-sized. The sequence was collected from a man aged 18 to 29 who had mild COVID-19 (a few samples of this study predate the infection). Cell type and time point are not known. V usage is TRBV7-9 and J usage is TRBJ2-7, with D possibly matching TRBD2 (6 bases). The source material was PBMCs or a T cell subset sorted from them (not recorded which). The CDR3, as DNA: TGTGCCAGCAGCTTAGCGGGGGGCTACGAGCAGTACGTC. Translating it yields CASSLAGGYEQYV.